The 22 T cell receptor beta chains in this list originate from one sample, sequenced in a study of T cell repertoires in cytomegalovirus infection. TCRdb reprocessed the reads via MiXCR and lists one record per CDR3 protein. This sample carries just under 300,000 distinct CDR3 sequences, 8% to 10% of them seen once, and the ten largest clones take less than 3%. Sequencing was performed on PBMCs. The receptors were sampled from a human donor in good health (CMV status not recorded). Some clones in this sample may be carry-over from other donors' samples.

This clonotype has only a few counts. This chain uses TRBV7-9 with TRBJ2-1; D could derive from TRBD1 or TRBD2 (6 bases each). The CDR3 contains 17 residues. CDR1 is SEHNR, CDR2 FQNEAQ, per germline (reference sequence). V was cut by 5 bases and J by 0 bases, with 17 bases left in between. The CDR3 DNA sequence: TGTGCCAGCAGCGTAAAGGGGGACTCAAGCTCCTACAATGAGCAGTTCTTC. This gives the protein CASSVKGDSSSYNEQFF.

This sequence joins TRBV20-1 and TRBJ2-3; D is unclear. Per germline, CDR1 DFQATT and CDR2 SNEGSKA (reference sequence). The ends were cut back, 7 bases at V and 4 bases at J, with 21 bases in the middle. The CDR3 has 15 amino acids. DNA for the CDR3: TGCAGTGGCAGTCCCGGGTTTTCAAGCCCAGATACGCAGTATTTT. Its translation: CSGSPGFSSPDTQYF.

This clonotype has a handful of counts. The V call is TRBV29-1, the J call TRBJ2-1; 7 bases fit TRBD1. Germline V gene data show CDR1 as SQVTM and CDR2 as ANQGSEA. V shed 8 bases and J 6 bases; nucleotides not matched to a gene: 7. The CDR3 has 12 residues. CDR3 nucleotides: TGCAGCTGCAATACAGGGGCCAATGAGCAGTTCTTC. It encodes CSCNTGANEQFF.

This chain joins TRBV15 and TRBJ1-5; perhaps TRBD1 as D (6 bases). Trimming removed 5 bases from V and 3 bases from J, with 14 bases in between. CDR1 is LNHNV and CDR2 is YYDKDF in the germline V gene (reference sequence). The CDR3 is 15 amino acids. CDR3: CATSPSGQLNQPQHF. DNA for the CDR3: TGTGCCACCAGCCCCTCCGGACAGCTCAATCAGCCCCAGCATTTT.

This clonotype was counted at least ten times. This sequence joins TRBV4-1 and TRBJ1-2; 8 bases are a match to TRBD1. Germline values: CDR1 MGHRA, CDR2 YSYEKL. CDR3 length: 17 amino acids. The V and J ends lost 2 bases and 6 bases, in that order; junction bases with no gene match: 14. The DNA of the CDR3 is TGCGCCAGCAGCCAATCCCTCAGGGGGCGACCCTCAAATGGCTACACCTTC. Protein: CASSQSLRGRPSNGYTF.

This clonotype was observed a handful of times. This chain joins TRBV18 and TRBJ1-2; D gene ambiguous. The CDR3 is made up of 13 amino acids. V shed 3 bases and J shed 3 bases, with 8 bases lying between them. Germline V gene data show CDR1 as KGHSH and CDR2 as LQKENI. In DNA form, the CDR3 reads TGTGCCAGCTCACCTCGGGAGGACTATGGCTACACCTTC. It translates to CASSPREDYGYTF.

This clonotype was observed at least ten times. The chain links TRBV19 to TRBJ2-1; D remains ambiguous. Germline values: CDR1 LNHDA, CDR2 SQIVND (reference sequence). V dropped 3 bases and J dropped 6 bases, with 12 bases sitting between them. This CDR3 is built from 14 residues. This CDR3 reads CASSIRTVGNEQFF. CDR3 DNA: TGTGCCAGTAGTATTCGAACTGTGGGCAATGAGCAGTTCTTC.

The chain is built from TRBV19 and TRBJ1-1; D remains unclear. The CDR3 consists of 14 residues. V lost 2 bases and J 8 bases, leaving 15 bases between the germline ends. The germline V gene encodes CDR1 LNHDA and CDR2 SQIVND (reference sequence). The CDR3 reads CASSISLLIDEAFF. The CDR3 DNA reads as TGTGCCAGTAGTATATCACTGTTAATTGACGAAGCTTTCTTT.

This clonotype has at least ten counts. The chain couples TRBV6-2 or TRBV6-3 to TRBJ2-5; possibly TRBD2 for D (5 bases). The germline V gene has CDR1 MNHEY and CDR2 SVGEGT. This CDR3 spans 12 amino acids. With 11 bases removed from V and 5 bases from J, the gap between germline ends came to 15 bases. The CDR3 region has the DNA TGTGCCCTTGGCGGGCCTGGGGAGACCCAGTACTTC. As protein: CALGGPGETQYF.

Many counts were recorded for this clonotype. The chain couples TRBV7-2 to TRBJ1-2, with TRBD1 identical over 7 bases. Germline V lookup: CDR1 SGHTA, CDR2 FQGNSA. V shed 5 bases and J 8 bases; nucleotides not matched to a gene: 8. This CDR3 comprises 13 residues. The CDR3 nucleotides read TGTGCCAGCAGCCCAGGGGGGAGGAGGGGCTACACCTTC. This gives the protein CASSPGGRRGYTF.

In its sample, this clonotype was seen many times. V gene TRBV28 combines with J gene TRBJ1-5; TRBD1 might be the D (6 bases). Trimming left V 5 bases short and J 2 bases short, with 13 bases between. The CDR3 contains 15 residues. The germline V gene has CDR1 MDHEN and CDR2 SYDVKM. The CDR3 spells CASSLTGFRNQPQHF. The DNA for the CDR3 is TGTGCCAGCAGTCTCACAGGGTTTCGCAATCAGCCCCAGCATTTT.

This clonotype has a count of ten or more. CDR3 protein: CASSSPSGASTDTQYF. The DNA of the CDR3 is TGTGCCAGCAGTTCGCCTAGCGGAGCTAGCACAGATACGCAGTATTTT. V usage is TRBV27 and J usage is TRBJ2-3; 7 bases fit TRBD2. Germline assignment: CDR1 MNHEY and CDR2 SMNVEV (reference sequence). The CDR3 runs to 16 residues. V lost 4 bases and J lost 0; bases outside the gene matches: 7.

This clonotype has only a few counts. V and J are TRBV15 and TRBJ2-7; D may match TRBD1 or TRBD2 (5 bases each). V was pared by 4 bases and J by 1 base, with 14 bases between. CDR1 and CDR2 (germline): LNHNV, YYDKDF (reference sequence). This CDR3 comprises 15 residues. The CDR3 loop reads CATSTWDRSSYEQYF. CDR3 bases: TGTGCCACCAGCACTTGGGACCGCTCGTCCTACGAGCAGTACTTC.

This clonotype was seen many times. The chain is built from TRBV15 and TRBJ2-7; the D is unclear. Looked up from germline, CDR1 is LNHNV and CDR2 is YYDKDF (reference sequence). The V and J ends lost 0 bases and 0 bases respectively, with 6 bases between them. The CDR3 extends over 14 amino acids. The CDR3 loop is CATSRDGSSYEQYF. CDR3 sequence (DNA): TGTGCCACCAGCAGAGATGGTAGCTCCTACGAGCAGTACTTC.

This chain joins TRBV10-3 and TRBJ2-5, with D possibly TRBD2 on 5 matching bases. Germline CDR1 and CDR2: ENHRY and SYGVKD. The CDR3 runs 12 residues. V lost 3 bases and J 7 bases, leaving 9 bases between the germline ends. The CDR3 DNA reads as TGTGCCATCAGTGAACCCGGAGGGACCCAGTACTTC. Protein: CAISEPGGTQYF.

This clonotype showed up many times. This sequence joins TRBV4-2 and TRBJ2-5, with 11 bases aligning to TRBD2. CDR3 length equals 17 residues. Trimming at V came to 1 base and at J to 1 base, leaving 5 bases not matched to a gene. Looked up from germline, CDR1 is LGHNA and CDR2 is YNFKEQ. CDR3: CASSQGASGGTQETQYF. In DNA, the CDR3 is TGTGCCAGCAGCCAAGGGGCTAGCGGGGGGACCCAAGAGACCCAGTACTTC.

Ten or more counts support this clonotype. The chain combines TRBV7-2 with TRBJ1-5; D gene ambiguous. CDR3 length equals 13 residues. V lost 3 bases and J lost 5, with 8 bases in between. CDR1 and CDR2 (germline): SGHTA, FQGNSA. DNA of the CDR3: TGTGCCAGCAGCTTTATGGGTTATCAGCCCCAGCATTTT. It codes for CASSFMGYQPQHF.

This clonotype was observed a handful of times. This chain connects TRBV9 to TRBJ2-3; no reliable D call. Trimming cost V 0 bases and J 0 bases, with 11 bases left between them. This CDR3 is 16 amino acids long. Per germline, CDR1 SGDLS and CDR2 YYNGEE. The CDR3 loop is CASSVGAEFSTDTQYF. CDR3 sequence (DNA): TGTGCCAGCAGCGTAGGGGCCGAGTTTAGCACAGATACGCAGTATTTT.

DNA of the CDR3: TGTGCCAGCAGCGCAGACAGGGGGCGCGAGACCCAGTACTTC. It is translated as CASSADRGRETQYF. This rearrangement joins TRBV11-2 to TRBJ2-5; 10 bases align to TRBD1. V shed 5 bases and J 5 bases; nucleotides not matched to a gene: 5. This CDR3 spans 14 amino acids. The germline gives CDR1 SGHAT, CDR2 FQNNGV.

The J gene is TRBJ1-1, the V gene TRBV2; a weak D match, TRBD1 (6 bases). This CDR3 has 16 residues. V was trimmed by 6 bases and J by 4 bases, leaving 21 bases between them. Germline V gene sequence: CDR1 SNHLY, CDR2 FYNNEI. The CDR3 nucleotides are TGTGCCAGCAGACAAACCGGGACAAAGATTCCCACTGAAGCTTTCTTT. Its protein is CASRQTGTKIPTEAFF.

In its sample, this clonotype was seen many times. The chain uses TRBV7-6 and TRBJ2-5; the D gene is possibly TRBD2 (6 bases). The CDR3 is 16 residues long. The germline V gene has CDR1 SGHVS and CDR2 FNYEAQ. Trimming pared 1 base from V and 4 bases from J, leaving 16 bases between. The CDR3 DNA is TGTGCCAGCAGCTTAGGGGCCTATCTGGGAGGAGAGACCCAGTACTTC. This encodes CASSLGAYLGGETQYF.

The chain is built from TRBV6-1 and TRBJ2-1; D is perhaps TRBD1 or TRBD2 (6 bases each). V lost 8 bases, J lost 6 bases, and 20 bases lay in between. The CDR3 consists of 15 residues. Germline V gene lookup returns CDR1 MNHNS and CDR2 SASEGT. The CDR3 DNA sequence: TGTGCCAGCCTTCCGGGGGCTAGTGGAGGCAATGAGCAGTTCTTC. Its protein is CASLPGASGGNEQFF.